A selection of T cell receptor beta chains follows, all from one sample in a study of T cells in Graves' hyperthyroidism and ophthalmopathy. Each CDR3 protein is one row after TCRdb ran MiXCR on the multiplex PCR reads. The sample records around 610,000 distinct CDR3 sequences, under 15% being singletons. Material for sequencing was blood. These receptors all stem from a woman aged 40 to 50 with Graves' ophthalmopathy. Both conserved end residues are part of each CDR3. A D gene is named only where the DNA matches it firmly. Not every row has a clone size; where given, it reads once, few, many or a size class.

d_call: -; cdr3_length: 12; j_call: TRBJ1-2; v_call: TRBV29-1; clone_size: many; cdr3_aa: CSVVMGYSGYTF; cdr3_nt: TGCAGCGTTGTAATGGGTTACAGTGGCTACACCTTC
d_call: TRBD2; cdr3_length: 14; j_call: TRBJ2-5; v_call: TRBV20-1; clone_size: many; cdr3_aa: CSAPKGGPLETQYF; cdr3_nt: TGCAGTGCTCCTAAGGGAGGGCCGCTCGAGACCCAGTACTTC
d_call: TRBD2; cdr3_length: 14; j_call: TRBJ2-7; v_call: TRBV28; clone_size: many; cdr3_aa: CAIATSGASYEQYF; cdr3_nt: TGTGCCATCGCAACTAGCGGAGCTTCCTACGAGCAGTACTTC
d_call: -; cdr3_length: 16; j_call: TRBJ2-7; v_call: TRBV7-8; clone_size: few; cdr3_aa: CASSSGAGSRRYEQYF; cdr3_nt: TGTGCCAGCAGCTCGGGGGCGGGCTCGCGGCGATACGAGCAGTACTTC
d_call: TRBD2; cdr3_length: 17; j_call: TRBJ2-2; v_call: TRBV6-5; clone_size: many; cdr3_aa: CASSSMTSGRYPGELFF; cdr3_nt: TGTGCCAGCAGTTCCATGACTAGCGGGAGGTATCCCGGGGAGCTGTTTTTT
d_call: -; cdr3_length: 15; j_call: TRBJ2-2; v_call: TRBV27; clone_size: many; cdr3_aa: CASKLAGMNTGELFF; cdr3_nt: TGTGCCAGCAAGTTGGCGGGGATGAACACCGGGGAGCTGTTTTTT
d_call: TRBD1; cdr3_length: 14; j_call: TRBJ2-7; v_call: TRBV19; clone_size: many; cdr3_aa: CASTPRTGPYEQYF; cdr3_nt: TGTGCCAGTACCCCAAGGACAGGCCCGTACGAGCAGTACTTC
d_call: -; cdr3_length: 14; j_call: TRBJ2-7; v_call: TRBV20-1; clone_size: many; cdr3_aa: CSARDPGTNYEQYF; cdr3_nt: TGCAGTGCTAGAGATCCAGGGACAAACTACGAGCAGTACTTC
d_call: -; cdr3_length: 19; j_call: TRBJ2-4; v_call: TRBV12-3/TRBV12-4; clone_size: many; cdr3_aa: CASSSEDRSLANTKNIQYF; cdr3_nt: TGTGCCAGCAGTTCGGAGGATCGCTCTCTAGCGAACACCAAAAACATTCAGTACTTC
d_call: -; cdr3_length: 17; j_call: TRBJ2-5; v_call: TRBV20-1; clone_size: many; cdr3_aa: CSASLWRDRELQETQYF; cdr3_nt: TGCAGTGCTAGTCTATGGAGAGACCGTGAGCTTCAAGAGACCCAGTACTTC
d_call: TRBD1; cdr3_length: 15; j_call: TRBJ1-5; v_call: TRBV28; clone_size: -; cdr3_aa: CASSLKGTVYQPQHF; cdr3_nt: TGTGCCAGCAGTTTAAAGGGGACAGTGTATCAGCCCCAGCATTTT
d_call: -; cdr3_length: 13; j_call: TRBJ2-7; v_call: TRBV7-2; clone_size: many; cdr3_aa: CASSPQLRSEQYF; cdr3_nt: TGTGCCAGCAGCCCCCAACTGAGAAGCGAGCAGTACTTC
d_call: TRBD2; cdr3_length: 15; j_call: TRBJ2-7; v_call: TRBV27; clone_size: -; cdr3_aa: CASSHRTSGPSEQYF; cdr3_nt: TGTGCCAGCAGCCACCGGACTAGCGGCCCCTCCGAGCAGTACTTC
d_call: TRBD2; cdr3_length: 15; j_call: TRBJ2-5; v_call: TRBV9; clone_size: many; cdr3_aa: CASSVGASGKETQYF; cdr3_nt: TGTGCCAGCAGCGTAGGAGCTAGCGGTAAAGAGACCCAGTACTTC
d_call: TRBD1; cdr3_length: 21; j_call: TRBJ1-2; v_call: TRBV4-1; clone_size: many; cdr3_aa: CASSQDLWLYRDRIKNYGYTF; cdr3_nt: TGCGCCAGCAGCCAAGATCTGTGGTTGTATCGGGACAGGATTAAGAACTATGGCTACACCTTC
d_call: TRBD1; cdr3_length: 18; j_call: TRBJ1-1; v_call: TRBV28; clone_size: many; cdr3_aa: CASSLFLSGGSVRTEAFF; cdr3_nt: TGTGCCAGCAGTTTATTCCTGTCAGGGGGGTCGGTAAGGACTGAAGCTTTCTTT
d_call: -; cdr3_length: 15; j_call: TRBJ1-1; v_call: TRBV5-1; clone_size: -; cdr3_aa: CASSRRGDLNTEAFF; cdr3_nt: TGCGCCAGCAGCCGAAGGGGCGATCTGAACACTGAAGCTTTCTTT
d_call: TRBD1; cdr3_length: 14; j_call: TRBJ2-2; v_call: TRBV12-3/TRBV12-4; clone_size: -; cdr3_aa: CASSETGTTGELFF; cdr3_nt: TGTGCCAGCAGTGAGACAGGGACCACCGGGGAGCTGTTTTTT
d_call: TRBD1; cdr3_length: 13; j_call: TRBJ2-2; v_call: TRBV10-3; clone_size: many; cdr3_aa: CASSDRVPGELFF; cdr3_nt: TGTGCCAGTTCGGACAGGGTCCCCGGGGAGCTGTTTTTT
d_call: TRBD1; cdr3_length: 14; j_call: TRBJ2-2; v_call: TRBV6-1; clone_size: many; cdr3_aa: CASRTGAGTGELFF; cdr3_nt: TGTGCCAGCCGGACAGGGGCGGGCACCGGGGAGCTGTTTTTT
d_call: -; cdr3_length: 13; j_call: TRBJ1-1; v_call: TRBV20-1; clone_size: many; cdr3_aa: CSATNTGRTEAFF; cdr3_nt: TGCAGTGCTACGAATACAGGGCGTACTGAAGCTTTCTTT
d_call: TRBD2; cdr3_length: 17; j_call: TRBJ2-7; v_call: TRBV18; clone_size: few; cdr3_aa: CASSLASSGWPIYEQYF; cdr3_nt: TGTGCCAGCTCACTAGCATCTAGCGGGTGGCCCATCTACGAGCAGTACTTC
d_call: TRBD2; cdr3_length: 15; j_call: TRBJ2-7; v_call: TRBV14; clone_size: few; cdr3_aa: CASSLGLAGIYEQYF; cdr3_nt: TGTGCCAGCAGCTTGGGACTAGCGGGGATATACGAGCAGTACTTC
d_call: -; cdr3_length: 13; j_call: TRBJ2-7; v_call: TRBV27; clone_size: few; cdr3_aa: CASSLSMPGEQYF; cdr3_nt: TGTGCCAGCAGTTTATCGATGCCGGGGGAGCAGTACTTC